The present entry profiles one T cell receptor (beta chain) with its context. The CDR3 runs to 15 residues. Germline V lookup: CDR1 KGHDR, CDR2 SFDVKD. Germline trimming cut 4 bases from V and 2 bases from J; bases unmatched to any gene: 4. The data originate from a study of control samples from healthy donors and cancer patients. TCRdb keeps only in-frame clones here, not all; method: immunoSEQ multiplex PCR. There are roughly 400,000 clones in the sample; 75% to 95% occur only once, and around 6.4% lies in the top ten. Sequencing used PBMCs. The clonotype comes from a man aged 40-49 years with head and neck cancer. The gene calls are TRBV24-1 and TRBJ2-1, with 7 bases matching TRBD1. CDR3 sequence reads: CATSDPGQPYNEQFF. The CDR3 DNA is TGTGCCACCAGTGACCCGGGACAGCCCTACAATGAGCAGTTCTTC.